This T cell receptor (beta chain) was sequenced for a study of post-analysis software for immune sequencing data. Whole-study context: Relapsing-remitting, secondary progressive and progressive-relapsing forms made up the multiple sclerosis disease courses.

Overall study findings and caveats: When compared against controls, multiple sclerosis patients showed significantly lower normalized Chao1 diversity. TRBV5-6, TRBV5-1 and TRBV20-1 were among roughly 5 TRBV segments more frequent in patients than controls.

Germline assignment: CDR1 SGHDT and CDR2 YYEEEE. This CDR3 contains 16 residues. Trimming cost V 2 bases and J 3 bases, with 18 bases left between them. Presence of unique molecular identifiers characterized the TCR beta cDNA libraries. TCRdb re-derived calls from the PCR reads in MiXCR, one entry per CDR3 protein. The repertoire holds roughly 570,000 distinct CDR3 sequences, with 34% as singletons. In its sample, this clonotype was seen many times. The target antigen is unknown. Specimen: blood. The chain couples TRBV5-6 to TRBJ2-7; D is tentatively TRBD1 or TRBD2 (5 bases each). The clonotype comes from a girl aged 2-17 years with multiple sclerosis. CDR3 bases: TGTGCCAGCAGCTTCAAATCTGTCCGGGGCAACTACGAGCAGTACTTC. Amino acids: CASSFKSVRGNYEQYF.